This record concerns one T cell receptor (beta chain) sequence. The sample belongs to a study of cytomegalovirus exposure and HLA in healthy donors. Researchers ran the PCR with 60 Vbeta and 13 Jbeta primers. TCRdb's table, derived via immunoSEQ multiplex PCR, lists solely in-frame clones and lacks some. The sample carries around 63,000 clones, 70% to 85% recorded once. The sequenced sample consisted of PBMCs. This receptor was taken from a man aged 55 to 70 in good health and CMV-seropositive.

The CDR3 sequence: CASSLVLAGDSTDTQYF. The CDR3 coding sequence is TGCGCCAGCAGCTTGGTGTTAGCGGGAGATAGCACAGATACGCAGTATTTT. The chain joins TRBV5-1 to TRBJ2-3; the match to TRBD2 covers 9 bases. J lost 0 bases, V lost 0 bases, and 5 bases had no gene match. The germline V gene encodes CDR1 SGHRS and CDR2 YFSETQ. The CDR3 runs to 17 residues.